These 20 T cell receptor beta chains came from one sample sequenced in a study of long-term antiretroviral therapy in people with HIV. Runs used v3.0 of the immunoSEQ assay and were done at survey level. Generated by immunoSEQ multiplex PCR, the TCRdb table keeps only in-frame clones and is missing some. This table holds 23,000 or so clones, around 84% found once. The sequencing here drew on unsorted PBMCs, taken 0.1 years before starting antiretroviral therapy. The receptors stem from a man younger than 35 with HIV.

V usage is TRBV6-5 and J usage is TRBJ1-1, with D possibly TRBD1 on 6 matching bases. The germline V gene encodes CDR1 MNHEY and CDR2 SVGAGI. The length of the CDR3 is 13 residues. The V gene lost 4 bases and the J gene lost 4 bases, with 10 bases spanning the gap. The CDR3 spells CASSSTGVTEAFF. In DNA form, the CDR3 reads TGTGCCAGCAGTTCGACAGGTGTCACTGAAGCTTTCTTT.

The chain is built from TRBV6-1 and TRBJ2-5; D uncertain. Trimming cost V 3 bases and J 5 bases, with 7 bases left between them. Germline V gene lookup returns CDR1 MNHNS and CDR2 SASEGT. The CDR3 is 12 residues long. The CDR3 nucleotides are TGTGCCAGCAGTGAGTGGATGGAGACCCAGTACTTC. This translates into CASSEWMETQYF.

CDR3 nucleotides: TGTGCCAGCAGCCCCGGGGAGGGGATGACCTACGAGCAGTACTTC. It translates to CASSPGEGMTYEQYF. V is TRBV6-5 and J is TRBJ2-7; 7 bases align to TRBD2. CDR3 size: 15 residues. Germline V CDR1 and CDR2: MNHEY, SVGAGI. J lost 2 bases, V lost 6 bases, and 10 bases had no gene match.

The sample holds a few counts of this clone. CDR3 residues: CSTAGTGDGYTF. The CDR3 DNA follows: TGCAGCACCGCCGGGACAGGGGATGGCTACACCTTC. This chain uses TRBV29-1 with TRBJ1-2; TRBD1 aligns across 10 bases. The CDR3 totals 12 residues. CDR1 and CDR2 from the germline V gene are SQVTM and ANQGSEA. V trimming: 8 bases; J trimming: 6 bases; junction bases outside the gene matches: 6.

This CDR3 reads CASSLLGTGELFF. Written as DNA, the CDR3 is TGTGCCAGCAGCTTGTTGGGAACCGGGGAGCTGTTTTTT. The chain employs TRBV5-6 and TRBJ2-2; D is unresolved. V lost 1 base and J 5 bases, leaving 6 bases between the germline ends. Germline loops: CDR1 SGHDT, CDR2 YYEEEE. This CDR3 spans 13 amino acids.

The rearrangement joins TRBV4-3 to TRBJ1-2; D is unresolved. The CDR3 loop spans 17 amino acids. Looked up from germline, CDR1 is LGHNA and CDR2 is YSLEER. Trimming took 1 base from V and 0 from J, leaving 15 bases between them. DNA of the CDR3: TGCGCCAGCAGCCAAGGGGTAGAGGCCCCCACTAACTATGGCTACACCTTC. Amino acids: CASSQGVEAPTNYGYTF.

This chain joins TRBV28 and TRBJ1-4, with 9 bases fitting TRBD1. This CDR3 is built from 14 residues. Germline CDR1 and CDR2: MDHEN and SYDVKM. Germline trimming cut 5 bases from V and 7 bases from J; bases unmatched to any gene: 5. DNA of the CDR3: TGTGCCAGCAGTCAGAGGACAGGGGTTGAAAAACTGTTTTTT. Protein sequence: CASSQRTGVEKLFF.

This clone was picked up one time. This chain uses TRBV27 with TRBJ1-6; possible D gene TRBD1, 6 bases. CDR1 is MNHEY, CDR2 SMNVEV, per germline (reference sequence). The CDR3 extends over 12 amino acids. V lost 8 bases and J 9 bases, leaving 11 bases between the germline ends. CDR3 bases: TGTGCCAGCCAGGGGTACGGTTCACCCCTCCACTTT. Encoded protein: CASQGYGSPLHF.

The chain has TRBV18 and TRBJ1-2, with D perhaps TRBD1 (6 bases). Germline V CDR1 and CDR2: KGHSH, LQKENI. V was shortened by 3 bases and J by 4 bases, with 15 bases between the two germline ends. The CDR3 has 15 residues. The CDR3 is CASSPGITGTYGYTF. CDR3 DNA: TGTGCCAGCTCACCGGGCATAACAGGGACCTATGGCTACACCTTC.

This chain connects TRBV5-1 to TRBJ1-1; D gene ambiguous. Germline CDR1 is SGHRS and CDR2 is YFSETQ. This CDR3 is 14 amino acids long. V lost 2 bases and J 2 bases, leaving 10 bases between the germline ends. CDR3 region: CASSFEGINTEAFF. Here the CDR3 DNA reads TGCGCCAGCAGCTTCGAGGGAATAAACACTGAAGCTTTCTTT.

The V call is TRBV4-3, the J call TRBJ1-2; TRBD1 agrees at 12 bases. The germline V gene encodes CDR1 LGHNA and CDR2 YSLEER. The CDR3 totals 16 residues. V dropped 0 bases and J dropped 8; count of bases not matched to a gene: 7. The CDR3 protein is CASSQDLGQGARGYTF. For the CDR3, the DNA is TGCGCCAGCAGCCAAGATTTGGGACAGGGGGCGCGAGGCTACACCTTC.

The J gene is TRBJ2-3, the V gene TRBV7-3, with 7 positions matching TRBD2. With V trimmed by 1 base and J by 4 bases, 8 bases remained unmatched. CDR1 and CDR2 from the germline V gene are SGHTA and FQGTGA. CDR3 length: 16 residues. CDR3 loop: CASSLNPAGNADTQYF. CDR3 DNA sequence: TGTGCCAGCAGCTTAAATCCAGCGGGGAACGCAGATACGCAGTATTTT.

This sequence joins TRBV29-1 and TRBJ2-7; 9 bases match TRBD1. Looked up from germline, CDR1 is SQVTM and CDR2 is ANQGSEA. V shed 1 base and J 2 bases; nucleotides not matched to a gene: 27. The CDR3 length is 22 residues. This CDR3 reads CSVEVDSQPISVSGTGPYEQYF. In nucleotides, the CDR3 is TGCAGCGTTGAAGTGGACTCGCAACCTATAAGTGTATCAGGGACAGGGCCCTACGAGCAGTACTTC.

CDR3 in amino acids: CASSPPTSGGGPGELFF. The CDR3 nucleotides are TGCGCCAGCAGCCCCCCAACTAGCGGGGGAGGGCCCGGGGAGCTGTTTTTT. This chain joins TRBV5-1 and TRBJ2-2, with 11 bases matching TRBD2. V trimming: 4 bases; J trimming: 6 bases; junction bases outside the gene matches: 11. The CDR3 sequence is 17 residues long. Germline assignment: CDR1 SGHRS and CDR2 YFSETQ.

The gene calls are TRBV5-4 and TRBJ1-4; tentatively, D is TRBD1 (5 bases). The CDR3 has 14 amino acids. Trimming removed 0 bases at V and 8 bases at J, with 11 bases between. From germline, CDR1 is SGHNT and CDR2 YYREEE (reference sequence). The CDR3 sequence: CASSLDLGDEKLFF. DNA of the CDR3: TGTGCCAGCAGCTTGGATCTCGGGGACGAAAAACTGTTTTTT.

The table lists this clone with a few counts. The chain recombines TRBV4-2 with TRBJ2-1; 11 nucleotides agree with TRBD2. This CDR3 contains 16 residues. Germline lookup yields CDR1 LGHNA and CDR2 YNFKEQ. J gave up 9 bases and V 0 bases, and 7 bases lay outside the gene matches. The DNA of the CDR3 is TGTGCCAGCAGCCAAGATTTACTAGCGGGAGTTGTTGAGCAGTTCTTC. Translated, it gives CASSQDLLAGVVEQFF.

The rearrangement links TRBV14 to TRBJ1-2; D gene unclear. V lost 2 bases and J 4 bases, leaving 11 bases between the germline ends. Germline CDR1 is SGHDN and CDR2 is FVKESK. The CDR3 length is 14 residues. The CDR3 DNA follows: TGTGCCAGCAGCCAATTTCTAGAGCCCTATGGCTACACCTTC. Translated, it gives CASSQFLEPYGYTF.

This chain links TRBV5-6 with TRBJ2-3; 8 bases map to TRBD2. There are 15 residues in the CDR3. J gave up 0 bases and V 3 bases, and 3 bases lay outside the gene matches. Germline loops: CDR1 SGHDT, CDR2 YYEEEE. The CDR3 DNA reads TGTGCCAGCAGCTGGGGACTAGAGAGCACAGATACGCAGTATTTT. Translation gives CASSWGLESTDTQYF.

This clone was found once. V usage is TRBV6-6 and J usage is TRBJ2-7; possible D gene TRBD1, 5 bases. Germline CDR1 MNHNY, CDR2 SVGAGI (reference sequence). The V end lost 4 bases, the J end lost 3 bases, and 7 bases lay between the germline ends. The CDR3 has 12 amino acids. CDR3 amino acids: CASSFDSYEQYF. The CDR3 nucleotides are TGTGCCAGCAGTTTCGACAGCTACGAGCAGTACTTC.

The chain carries TRBV27 and TRBJ1-1, with 8 bases lining up with TRBD1. Trimming removed 7 bases from V and 3 bases from J; junction bases left unmatched: 7. The V gene's germline CDR1 is MNHEY and CDR2 SMNVEV (reference sequence). The length of the CDR3 is 14 residues. The CDR3 spells CASKPGGRDTEAFF. The CDR3 DNA sequence: TGTGCCAGCAAACCAGGGGGCAGGGACACTGAAGCTTTCTTT.